This T cell receptor beta chain was sequenced during a study of T cells in tumors after PD-1 blockade. Looking at the study overall: Each patient got pembrolizumab 200 mg every 3 weeks or cemiplimab 350 mg every 2 weeks. A subset received ongoing vismodegib 150 mg daily alongside anti-PD-1 therapy.

The germline V gene has CDR1 SGHTA and CDR2 FQGNSA. The V gene end was trimmed by 5 bases and the J gene end by 3 bases; junction bases not matched to a gene: 6. There are 14 residues in the CDR3. Produced via immunoSEQ multiplex PCR; TCRdb's table is partial and in-frame only. This table holds about 33,000 clones, approximately 78% found once. The chain is built from TRBV7-2 and TRBJ2-7; the match to TRBD1 covers 8 bases. The sample here was PBMCs, taken before anti-PD-1 treatment. The clonotype comes from a human donor with basal cell carcinoma. The DNA of the CDR3 is TGTGCCAGCAGCGTACAGGGGGGTGACTACGAGCAGTACTTC. It yields the protein CASSVQGGDYEQYF.